The 28 T cell receptor beta chains reported below all come from one sample, sequenced in a study of blood T cell repertoires in COVID-19. Generated by immunoSEQ multiplex PCR, the TCRdb table keeps only in-frame clones and is missing some. In the table there are 65,000 to 95,000 clones, approximately 90% of which are singletons. Sequenced sample: peripheral blood. The receptors shown here come from a man aged 50 or older with active COVID-19.

The CDR3 here is CASSHPGETQYF. CDR3 nucleotide sequence: TGTGCCAGCAGCCACCCGGGGGAGACCCAGTACTTC. The rearrangement uses TRBV7-8 and TRBJ2-5, with a possible D match to TRBD2 (5 bases). V was trimmed by 5 bases and J by 5 bases, leaving 9 bases between them. The CDR3 length is 12 residues. Germline V gene sequence: CDR1 SGHVS, CDR2 FQNEAQ.

This chain connects TRBV9 to TRBJ1-1, with 7 positions matching TRBD1. The CDR3 loop spans 14 amino acids. V lost 3 bases, J lost 5 bases, and 7 bases stayed unmatched. CDR1 is SGDLS and CDR2 is YYNGEE in the germline V gene. The CDR3 sequence: CASSGQGYATEAFF. DNA for the CDR3: TGTGCCAGCAGCGGACAGGGTTATGCTACTGAAGCTTTCTTT. The whole variable domain, filled in from reference TRBV9 and TRBJ1-1, reads DSGVTQTPKHLITATGQRVTLRCSPRSGDLSVYWYQQSLDQGLQFLIQYYNGEERAKGNILERFSAQQFPDLHSELNLSSLELGDSALYFCASSGQGYATEAFFGQGTRLTVV.

The CDR3 nucleotides read TGTGCCAGCTCACCATCGGGGTCCGAGGGAGGCTACACCTTC. Translating gives CASSPSGSEGGYTF. The chain links TRBV18 to TRBJ1-2; D is unresolved. Germline-derived CDR1 and CDR2 are KGHSH and LQKENI. The CDR3 consists of 14 residues. The germline V and J ends were trimmed by 2 bases and 8 bases, with 15 bases remaining between them. The whole variable domain, filled in from reference TRBV18 and TRBJ1-2, reads NAGVMQNPRHLVRRRGQEARLRCSPMKGHSHVYWYRQLPEEGLKFMVYLQKENIIDESGMPKERFSAEFPKEGPSILRIQQVVRGDSAAYFCASSPSGSEGGYTFGSGTRLTVV.

This clone was seen once. The chain carries TRBV6-1 and TRBJ1-2, with D perhaps matching TRBD1 (5 bases). CDR3 length equals 16 residues. V was shortened by 0 bases and J by 6 bases, with 17 bases between the two germline ends. From germline, CDR1 is MNHNS and CDR2 SASEGT. DNA for the CDR3: TGTGCCAGCAGTGAAGCGTTCGGAGGGGTAGTTGATGGCTACACCTTC. It encodes CASSEAFGGVVDGYTF.

On this clone itself: The same CDR3 arises from other DNA sequences in this sample as well. The chain carries TRBV4-3 and TRBJ2-5; TRBD2 agrees at 7 bases. This CDR3 is 15 amino acids long. Germline-derived CDR1 and CDR2 are LGHNA and YSLEER. V trimming: 0 bases; J trimming: 2 bases; junction bases outside the gene matches: 3. DNA of the CDR3: TGCGCCAGCAGCCAAGATTGGGGGGGACAAGAGACCCAGTACTTC. Translation gives CASSQDWGGQETQYF.

The rearrangement uses TRBV30 and TRBJ1-6, with D maybe TRBD1 (6 bases). Germline V CDR1 and CDR2: GTSNPN, SVGIG (reference sequence). Trimming removed 5 bases at V and 8 bases at J, with 13 bases between. CDR3 length: 13 residues. CDR3 in amino acids: CAWELQGYSPLHF. The CDR3 nucleotides read TGTGCCTGGGAATTACAGGGTTATTCACCCCTCCACTTT. Drawing the rest from reference TRBV30 and TRBJ1-6, the complete variable domain is SQTIHQWPATLVQPVGSPLSLECTVEGTSNPNLYWYRQAAGRGLQLLFYSVGIGQISSEVPQNLSASRPQDRQFILSSKKLLLSDSGFYLCAWELQGYSPLHFGNGTRLTVT.

The V call is TRBV4-3, the J call TRBJ2-1; 7 nucleotides match TRBD2. V dropped 0 bases and J dropped 1; count of bases not matched to a gene: 9. Germline V gene data show CDR1 as LGHNA and CDR2 as YSLEER. CDR3 size: 18 residues. For the CDR3, the DNA is TGCGCCAGCAGCCAAGACTGGCCAGCGGGGTGGTCCTACAATGAGCAGTTCTTC. It yields the protein CASSQDWPAGWSYNEQFF.

Only a few counts were recorded for this clone. The chain couples TRBV4-3 to TRBJ1-1; the D is unclear. Germline-derived CDR1 and CDR2 are LGHNA and YSLEER. The CDR3 spans 15 residues. The V end lost 1 base, the J end lost 1 base, and 10 bases lay between the germline ends. CDR3 loop: CASSQGPDWNTEAFF. DNA for the CDR3: TGCGCCAGCAGCCAAGGCCCGGACTGGAACACTGAAGCTTTCTTT.

The chain employs TRBV6-5 and TRBJ2-7; TRBD1 agrees at 9 bases. The V gene end was trimmed by 0 bases and the J gene end by 4 bases; junction bases not matched to a gene: 7. The CDR3 totals 16 residues. In germline, CDR1 is MNHEY, CDR2 SVGAGI. In nucleotides, the CDR3 is TGTGCCAGCAGTTACTCCGGGACAGGGTATGGATACGAGCAGTACTTC. Protein: CASSYSGTGYGYEQYF.

The CDR3, as DNA: TGTGCCACCAGCAGAGATCATAAGCAGGGCACAGATACGCAGTATTTT. Its translation is CATSRDHKQGTDTQYF. The genes are TRBV15 and TRBJ2-3; the D is unclear. Trimming took off 0 bases at V and 1 base at J, with 11 bases between the two ends. CDR1 LNHNV and CDR2 YYDKDF come from the germline V gene (reference sequence). The CDR3 consists of 16 residues. The variable domain in full, completed from reference TRBV15 and TRBJ2-3, reads DAMVIQNPRYQVTQFGKPVTLSCSQTLNHNVMYWYQQKSSQAPKLLFHYYDKDFNNEADTPDNFQSRRPNTSFCFLDIRSPGLGDTAMYLCATSRDHKQGTDTQYFGPGTRLTVL.

This chain joins TRBV28 and TRBJ1-1; possibly TRBD1 for D (5 bases). This CDR3 has 13 residues. Germline V lookup: CDR1 MDHEN, CDR2 SYDVKM. The V and J ends lost 6 bases and 2 bases respectively, with 10 bases between them. Written as DNA, the CDR3 is TGTGCCAGCAGCCCCAGGGTAAACACTGAAGCTTTCTTT. Encoded protein: CASSPRVNTEAFF.

The V call is TRBV5-5, the J call TRBJ2-4; 9 bases align to TRBD1. With V trimmed by 4 bases and J by 1 base, 15 bases remained unmatched. The CDR3 is 19 residues long. Germline CDR1 reads SGHKS; CDR2 reads YYEKEE (reference sequence). The CDR3 loop reads CASSPQQGAPFEAKNIQYF. The CDR3 DNA is TGTGCCAGCAGCCCGCAACAGGGGGCGCCGTTTGAGGCCAAAAACATTCAGTACTTC.

V gene TRBV6-6 combines with J gene TRBJ2-7; 8 positions agree with TRBD1. Germline-derived CDR1 and CDR2 are MNHNY and SVGAGI (reference sequence). V dropped 8 bases and J dropped 1; count of bases not matched to a gene: 7. The CDR3 is made up of 14 amino acids. This CDR3 reads CASLRDRTSYEQYF. In DNA form, the CDR3 reads TGTGCCAGCCTCCGGGACAGGACTTCCTACGAGCAGTACTTC.

J is TRBJ2-7 and V is TRBV28; D not certain. The CDR3 totals 12 residues. The ends were cut back, 4 bases at V and 2 bases at J, with 6 bases in the middle. Germline loops: CDR1 MDHEN, CDR2 SYDVKM. CDR3 nucleotide sequence: TGTGCCAGCAGTTCGGGTCCCTACGAGCAGTACTTC. Translating it yields CASSSGPYEQYF.

The chain combines TRBV27 with TRBJ1-4; TRBD1 is a possible D gene (6 bases). Germline assignment: CDR1 MNHEY and CDR2 SMNVEV (reference sequence). This CDR3 is 15 amino acids long. V was shortened by 6 bases and J by 5 bases, with 16 bases between the two germline ends. For the CDR3, the DNA is TGTGCCAGCAGAGAACCTGCAGGGACAAATGAAAAACTGTTTTTT. This encodes CASREPAGTNEKLFF.

The chain combines TRBV6-4 with TRBJ2-3; TRBD2 aligns across 7 bases. In germline, CDR1 is MRHNA, CDR2 SNTAGT. CDR3 length equals 16 residues. V lost 0 bases to trimming and J lost 1 base; unmatched junction nucleotides: 4. The CDR3, as DNA: TGTGCCAGCAGTGACTCGGGCGGGAGTGGCACAGATACGCAGTATTTT. Its translation is CASSDSGGSGTDTQYF.

The chain couples TRBV5-1 to TRBJ1-1; no reliable D call. Germline V CDR1 and CDR2: SGHRS, YFSETQ. Between the trimmed V and J ends, which lost 0 bases and 10 bases, there was a span of 13 bases. The CDR3 is 13 residues long. The CDR3 DNA reads as TGCGCCAGCAGCTTGGCTGGGAGATCTGGAGCTTTCTTT. It translates to CASSLAGRSGAFF.

This clone was recorded once. The V call is TRBV21-1, the J call TRBJ2-7; the D call of TRBD2 is as the table states it, not checked on the DNA. TRBV21-1 constitutes a pseudogene. The CDR3 is 11 residues long. The CDR3 coding sequence is TGTGCCAGCCCTACCACCTACGAGCAGTACTTC. As protein: CASPTTYEQYF.

The gene calls are TRBV7-3 and TRBJ1-1; 8 bases match TRBD1. After removal of 3 bases from V and 6 bases from J, the junction contained 9 bases not matched to a gene. Germline lookup yields CDR1 SGHTA and CDR2 FQGTGA. The CDR3 loop spans 15 amino acids. CDR3 nucleotides: TGTGCCAGCAGCTTCAATTCCGGGGGACAGGCTGAAGCTTTCTTT. Amino acid sequence: CASSFNSGGQAEAFF. Drawing the rest from reference TRBV7-3 and TRBJ1-1, the complete variable domain is GAGVSQTPSNKVTEKGKYVELRCDPISGHTALYWYRQSLGQGPEFLIYFQGTGAADDSGLPNDRFFAVRPEGSVSTLKIQRTERGDSAVYLCASSFNSGGQAEAFFGQGTRLTVV.

The chain joins TRBV4-2 to TRBJ1-1; maybe TRBD1 (5 bases). Trimming removed 0 bases at V and 4 bases at J, with 6 bases between. CDR1 LGHNA and CDR2 YNFKEQ come from the germline V gene. This CDR3 region has 13 residues. The CDR3 DNA reads as TGTGCCAGCAGCCAAGACGGGGGCACTGAAGCTTTCTTT. Translated: CASSQDGGTEAFF.

V usage is TRBV19 and J usage is TRBJ2-3; 13 positions agree with TRBD2. CDR3 size: 20 residues. Germline V CDR1 and CDR2: LNHDA, SQIVND (reference sequence). The junction had 18 bases not matched to a gene; V was cut back by 4 bases and J by 5 bases. The CDR3 loop is CASSTLLAGGPGSFIDTQYF. CDR3 nucleotides: TGTGCCAGTAGTACCCTACTAGCGGGAGGGCCCGGGAGCTTTATAGATACGCAGTATTTT.

This chain connects TRBV7-9 to TRBJ2-3; 13 positions agree with TRBD2. Germline assignment: CDR1 SEHNR and CDR2 FQNEAQ (reference sequence). The CDR3 length is 17 residues. The J segment lost 2 bases and the V segment lost 1 base, leaving 3 bases of the junction unmatched. DNA of the CDR3: TGTGCCAGCAGCTTAGGGACTAGCGGGGGACTCACAGATACGCAGTATTTT. This codes for CASSLGTSGGLTDTQYF.

This chain links TRBV9 with TRBJ2-3; D ambiguous. V lost 1 base and J 4 bases, leaving 10 bases between the germline ends. Germline V gives CDR1 SGDLS, CDR2 YYNGEE. This CDR3 has 14 residues. The CDR3 bases are TGTGCCAGCAGCGTACAATCCTCGGCAGATACGCAGTATTTT. This translates into CASSVQSSADTQYF. Drawing the rest from reference TRBV9 and TRBJ2-3, the complete variable domain is DSGVTQTPKHLITATGQRVTLRCSPRSGDLSVYWYQQSLDQGLQFLIQYYNGEERAKGNILERFSAQQFPDLHSELNLSSLELGDSALYFCASSVQSSADTQYFGPGTRLTVL.

The chain couples TRBV7-2 to TRBJ2-1; D is uncertain. The CDR3 spans 17 residues. V dropped 1 base and J dropped 1 base, with 14 bases sitting between them. The germline gives CDR1 SGHTA, CDR2 FQGNSA. CDR3 residues: CASSLESPRWSYNEQFF. CDR3 nucleotides: TGTGCCAGCAGCTTAGAGTCCCCCCGGTGGTCCTACAATGAGCAGTTCTTC.

Written as DNA, the CDR3 is TGTGCCAGCAGCCAATATCCGGTGGATGAGCAGTTCTTC. Protein: CASSQYPVDEQFF. The chain is built from TRBV3-1 (or the pseudogene TRBV3-2) and TRBJ2-1; unclear D gene. The germline gives CDR1 LGHDT, CDR2 YNNKEL (reference sequence). The CDR3 is 13 residues long. The V end lost 2 bases, the J end lost 8 bases, and 10 bases lay between the germline ends.

The rearrangement links TRBV11-2 to TRBJ2-1; D perhaps matches TRBD1 (5 bases). The V gene lost 0 bases and the J gene lost 10 bases, with 10 bases spanning the gap. The V gene's germline CDR1 is SGHAT and CDR2 FQNNGV. The CDR3 totals 13 residues. In nucleotides, the CDR3 is TGTGCCAGCAGCTTAGATCCCCGACAGGAGCAGTTCTTC. This gives the protein CASSLDPRQEQFF.

The chain carries TRBV15 and TRBJ2-6; D is ambiguous. V was clipped by 1 base and J by 2 bases, with 6 bases between them. There are 15 residues in the CDR3. The germline CDR1 and CDR2 sequences are LNHNV and YYDKDF (reference sequence). The CDR3 DNA sequence: TGTGCCACCAGCAGAGGGCTGGCTGGGGCCAACGTCCTGACTTTC. It translates to CATSRGLAGANVLTF.

The chain is built from TRBV6-6 and TRBJ2-1, with D maybe TRBD2 (6 bases). The germline gives CDR1 MNHNY, CDR2 SVGAGI (reference sequence). With 5 bases removed from V and 10 bases from J, the gap between germline ends came to 15 bases. The CDR3 loop spans 13 amino acids. Here the CDR3 reads CASSPGSMPEQFF. In DNA form, the CDR3 reads TGTGCCAGCAGTCCCGGGAGTATGCCCGAGCAGTTCTTC.